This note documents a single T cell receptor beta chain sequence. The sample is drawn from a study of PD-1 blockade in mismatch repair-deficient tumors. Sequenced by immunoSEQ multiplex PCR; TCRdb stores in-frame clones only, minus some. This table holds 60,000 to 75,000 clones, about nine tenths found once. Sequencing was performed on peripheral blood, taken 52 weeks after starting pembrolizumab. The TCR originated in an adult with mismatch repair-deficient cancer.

CDR3 sequence (DNA): TGTGCCTGGAGTGGGGGGACCCGGGAAGGCTACACCTTC. It encodes CAWSGGTREGYTF. The chain has TRBV30 and TRBJ1-2; a possible D gene is TRBD1 (5 bases). Germline loops: CDR1 GTSNPN, CDR2 SVGIG (reference sequence). V dropped 1 base and J dropped 8 bases, with 14 bases sitting between them. This CDR3 contains 13 residues.